These 21 T cell receptor beta chains came from one sample sequenced in a study of control samples from healthy donors and cancer patients. The repertoire was sequenced with immunoSEQ multiplex PCR; TCRdb's copy has only in-frame clones and lacks some. This sample carries roughly 130,000 clones, over 85% of them seen once, and the ten largest clones take around 10%. The sequenced sample was blood. The receptor set was obtained from a man under 40 in good health.

V and J are TRBV30 and TRBJ1-5; tentative D call: TRBD1 (6 bases). CDR1 GTSNPN and CDR2 SVGIG come from the germline V gene (reference sequence). V was cut by 2 bases and J by 9 bases, with 17 bases left in between. This CDR3 spans 14 amino acids. CDR3 in amino acids: CAWSSGDGLGPQHF. The CDR3 nucleotides read TGTGCCTGGAGTTCAGGGGACGGGCTCGGGCCCCAGCATTTT.

Concerning this clone itself: One junction end disagrees with the germline gene, perhaps due to a read error. The J gene is TRBJ1-2, the V gene TRBV4-3, with a tentative D call TRBD1 (5 bases). This CDR3 has 15 amino acids. The germline V gene has CDR1 LGHNA and CDR2 YSLEER. The CDR3 loop reads CASSKDQGLNDGYTF. CDR3 nucleotides: TGCGCCAGCAGCAAAGACCAGGGTTTGAATGATGGCTACACCTTC.

In its sample, this clone was seen once. The chain recombines TRBV9 with TRBJ1-2; D unresolved. From germline, CDR1 is SGDLS and CDR2 YYNGEE. V lost 4 bases, J lost 5 bases, and 15 bases lay in between. This CDR3 has 14 amino acids. As DNA, the CDR3 is TGTGCCAGCAGCATATCATCAGAGTCATATGGCTACACCTTC. This sequence encodes CASSISSESYGYTF.

The chain carries TRBV27 and TRBJ2-2, with 9 bases matching TRBD2. J was trimmed by 6 bases and V by 3 bases; bases with no gene match: 8. The CDR3 spans 16 residues. Germline lookup yields CDR1 MNHEY and CDR2 SMNVEV (reference sequence). The CDR3 loop is CASSFYGGRAAGELFF. CDR3 sequence (DNA): TGTGCCAGCAGTTTTTATGGCGGGAGGGCCGCCGGGGAGCTGTTTTTT.

The chain links TRBV27 to TRBJ1-2; 9 bases line up with TRBD1. The V segment lost 5 bases and the J segment 5 bases; nucleotides outside the gene matches: 9. The CDR3 loop spans 15 amino acids. Germline V CDR1 and CDR2: MNHEY, SMNVEV (reference sequence). Written as DNA, the CDR3 is TGTGCCAGCAGTGCCGGGACAGGGACGTCATATGGCTACACCTTC. It specifies CASSAGTGTSYGYTF.

J is TRBJ2-3 and V is TRBV11-2, with D hard to call. Germline V gene data show CDR1 as SGHAT and CDR2 as FQNNGV. The CDR3 runs 13 residues. V gave up 4 bases and J gave up 0 bases, with 5 bases separating them. DNA of the CDR3: TGTGCCAGCAGCTCTGCTAGCACAGATACGCAGTATTTT. Its protein is CASSSASTDTQYF.

The CDR3 sequence is CASSLTGITEAFF. The DNA of the CDR3 is TGTGCCAGCAGTTTAACAGGGATTACTGAAGCTTTCTTT. The chain links TRBV27 to TRBJ1-1, with D possibly TRBD1 on 6 matching bases. CDR3 size: 13 residues. Deletions cut 2 bases from V and 5 bases from J, with 9 bases between. CDR1 is MNHEY and CDR2 is SMNVEV in the germline V gene (reference sequence).

The V call is TRBV12-3 or TRBV12-4, the J call TRBJ1-1; D is uncertain. V was clipped by 1 base and J by 4 bases, with 7 bases between them. This CDR3 comprises 13 residues. In nucleotides, the CDR3 is TGTGCCAGCAGTTTAGTTTTGAGCACTGAAGCTTTCTTT. Its translation is CASSLVLSTEAFF.

The chain is built from TRBV7-9 and TRBJ1-1, with 8 bases that match TRBD1. The CDR3 consists of 17 residues. After removal of 2 bases from V and 5 bases from J, the junction contained 13 bases not matched to a gene. Looked up from germline, CDR1 is SEHNR and CDR2 is FQNEAQ (reference sequence). The CDR3 coding sequence is TGTGCCAGCAGCTTAAGGTGGGCCAGGGGGCTTGGTACTGAAGCTTTCTTT. Its protein is CASSLRWARGLGTEAFF.

The genes are TRBV11-3 and TRBJ2-7; no firm D call. Per germline, CDR1 SGHNT and CDR2 YENEEA. This CDR3 is 16 amino acids long. The V gene lost 9 bases and the J gene lost 4 bases, with 25 bases spanning the gap. CDR3 residues: CASYVRENPHLYEQYF. CDR3 DNA: TGTGCCAGTTACGTAAGGGAAAATCCCCACTTATACGAGCAGTACTTC.

The count of this clone is one. V usage is TRBV6-5 and J usage is TRBJ1-4; D is perhaps TRBD1 (5 bases). This CDR3 region has 14 residues. The V gene's germline CDR1 is MNHEY and CDR2 SVGAGI. Trimming removed 6 bases from V and 4 bases from J, with 12 bases in between. The CDR3 sequence: CASSAGLFNEKLFF. CDR3 nucleotides: TGTGCCAGCAGCGCGGGACTTTTTAATGAAAAACTGTTTTTT.

The genes are TRBV10-3 and TRBJ2-1, with 13 bases matching TRBD2. The J segment lost 9 bases and the V segment lost 5 bases, leaving 4 bases of the junction unmatched. Per the germline V gene, CDR1 is ENHRY and CDR2 is SYGVKD. The CDR3 has 14 amino acids. In nucleotides, the CDR3 is TGTGCCATCAGTACTAGCGGGAGGGCAGGTGAGCAGTTCTTC. This encodes CAISTSGRAGEQFF.

This clone was seen once. This chain uses TRBV30 with TRBJ1-2; perhaps TRBD1 as D (5 bases). Trimming pared 0 bases from V and 2 bases from J, leaving 10 bases between. This CDR3 is built from 14 residues. Germline assignment: CDR1 GTSNPN and CDR2 SVGIG (reference sequence). This chain's CDR3 is CAWSVHRPNYGYTF. The CDR3 nucleotides read TGTGCCTGGAGTGTACACAGGCCCAACTATGGCTACACCTTC.

The chain uses TRBV28 and TRBJ1-1, with D unclear. Looked up from germline, CDR1 is MDHEN and CDR2 is SYDVKM. Trimming left V 10 bases short and J 0 bases short, with 12 bases between. This CDR3 has 13 residues. CDR3: CATWVDMNTEAFF. CDR3 DNA sequence: TGTGCCACCTGGGTTGACATGAACACTGAAGCTTTCTTT.

This clone has a handful of counts. The chain links TRBV7-3 to TRBJ2-3; D gene unclear. CDR3 size: 14 residues. Germline CDR1 SGHTA, CDR2 FQGTGA. V shed 5 bases and J shed 0 bases, with 9 bases lying between them. CDR3 in DNA: TGTGCCAGCAGCCCCCAGGTTAGCACAGATACGCAGTATTTT. It yields the protein CASSPQVSTDTQYF.

In its sample, this clone was seen a few times. The chain carries TRBV10-2 and TRBJ2-1; no clear D gene. There are 14 residues in the CDR3. V was cut by 0 bases and J by 9 bases, with 12 bases left in between. Germline V CDR1 and CDR2: WSHSY, SAAADI. The DNA for the CDR3 is TGCGCCAGCAGTGAGTCGACTGGGGTTGTTGAGCAGTTCTTC. This sequence encodes CASSESTGVVEQFF.

As DNA, the CDR3 is TGCGCCAGCAGCTTGGGTGGCGGCCAAGAGACCCAGTACTTC. Protein sequence: CASSLGGGQETQYF. This chain uses TRBV5-1 with TRBJ2-5; D call uncertain. Germline CDR1 is SGHRS and CDR2 is YFSETQ. CDR3 length equals 14 residues. The germline V and J ends were trimmed by 0 bases and 1 base, with 7 bases remaining between them.

V gene TRBV7-2 combines with J gene TRBJ2-3; D is possibly TRBD1 (6 bases). V shed 4 bases and J shed 0 bases, with 17 bases lying between them. Germline loops: CDR1 SGHTA, CDR2 FQGNSA. The CDR3 is made up of 17 amino acids. The CDR3 nucleotides are TGTGCCAGCAGCTATTCCACCAACAGGGTTAGCACAGATACGCAGTATTTT. Encoded protein: CASSYSTNRVSTDTQYF.

The count of this clone is one. This chain connects TRBV6-4 to TRBJ1-4, with 8 bases aligning to TRBD1. In germline, CDR1 is MRHNA, CDR2 SNTAGT. The CDR3 covers 13 residues. The V segment lost 7 bases and the J segment 3 bases; nucleotides outside the gene matches: 1. The DNA for the CDR3 is TGTGCCAGCAAGACAGGGGCTAATGAAAAACTGTTTTTT. Translated: CASKTGANEKLFF.

V usage is TRBV6-1 and J usage is TRBJ1-4; 10 bases agree with TRBD1. The V gene's germline CDR1 is MNHNS and CDR2 SASEGT. V shed 3 bases, J shed 8 bases, and the junction held 9 bases outside the gene matches. The CDR3 is 16 amino acids. CDR3 sequence reads: CASSDGGDRGDEKLFF. The CDR3 bases are TGTGCCAGCAGTGACGGAGGGGACAGGGGCGACGAAAAACTGTTTTTT.

This clone was observed a single time. The chain joins TRBV5-1 to TRBJ2-7, with 11 bases identical to TRBD1. The CDR3 runs to 15 residues. V trimming: 3 bases; J trimming: 5 bases; junction bases outside the gene matches: 7. The germline gives CDR1 SGHRS, CDR2 YFSETQ. CDR3 in DNA: TGCGCCAGCAGCTGGTCCGGGACAGGGGGAGACGAGCAGTACTTC. Translating gives CASSWSGTGGDEQYF.